In its sample, the clone carrying this TCR beta chain was seen once. The CDR3 is 17 amino acids. The germline gives CDR1 SGDLS, CDR2 YYNGEE. The V gene lost 0 bases and the J gene lost 0 bases, with 15 bases spanning the gap. Through a sample-barcoded 5' primer and a J-beta primer mix, a second PCR was run for about 6 to 11 cycles. TCRdb ran MiXCR on the 5' RACE reads and lists one entry per CDR3 protein. The table lists about 730,000 distinct CDR3 sequences, roughly 47% of them singletons. The data stem from a study of blood T cells in healthy people across ages. V usage is TRBV9 and J usage is TRBJ1-1, with TRBD1 as a possible D gene (5 bases). Sequencing used blood. This sequence was found in a woman aged 55-70 years in good health. The CDR3 DNA follows: TGTGCCAGCAGCGTAGAGTCTGTGGAGGGGATGAACACTGAAGCTTTCTTT. This encodes CASSVESVEGMNTEAFF.